The 27 T cell receptor beta chains presented below share a single source sample, sequenced in a study of molecular identifiers for immune sequencing clone quantification. A single record per CDR3 protein comes from TCRdb applying MiXCR to the PCR reads. Among around 470,000 distinct CDR3 sequences listed, over 20% were seen once. The sequenced material came from naive CD8+ T cells from blood, with Jurkat cell RNA spiked in. Subset reported: FACS-sorted CD8+CD4-CCR7+CD45RA+ naive T cells. The receptors were gathered from a human donor in good health. Some libraries in this study had Jurkat cell RNA spiked in.

This clonotype occurred a few times. The V and J genes are TRBV3-1 and TRBJ2-5; TRBD1 agrees at 7 bases. Germline lookup yields CDR1 LGHDT and CDR2 YNNKEL (reference sequence). The CDR3 is 15 residues long. The V gene end was trimmed by 5 bases and the J gene end by 3 bases; junction bases not matched to a gene: 9. CDR3 in amino acids: CASSLTSGTEETQYF. The DNA for the CDR3 is TGTGCCAGCAGCTTAACCTCAGGGACAGAAGAGACCCAGTACTTC.

Turning to this clonotype: Mismatch with germline at one junction end may stem from a read error. The chain combines TRBV4-3 with TRBJ2-2, with TRBD1 as a possible D gene (6 bases). Germline V lookup: CDR1 LGHNA, CDR2 YSLEER. The CDR3 sequence is 18 residues long. Here the CDR3 reads CASSQDLGTPPNPGELFF. In nucleotides, the CDR3 is TGCGCCAGCAGCCAAGATCTCGGGACACCTCCGAACCCCGGGGAGCTGTTTTTT.

About this clonotype: This clone may be a read error of a much larger clone one base away. The rearrangement links TRBV14 to TRBJ2-5; D unclear. The CDR3 has 15 amino acids. V was clipped by 1 base and J by 4 bases, with 13 bases between them. The V gene's germline CDR1 is SGHDN and CDR2 FVKESK. The CDR3 region is CASSQGVHNRETQYF. The CDR3 nucleotides read TGTGCCAGCAGCCAAGGCGTGCACAACCGAGAGACCCAGTACTTC.

The CDR3 bases are TGTGCCAGCAGCTTAGGGTACACCCAAGAGACCCAGTACTTC. It yields the protein CASSLGYTQETQYF. The rearrangement links TRBV11-2 to TRBJ2-5; no reliable D call. The length of the CDR3 is 14 residues. CDR1 is SGHAT, CDR2 FQNNGV, per germline. Trimming took 1 base from V and 1 from J, leaving 7 bases between them.

This clonotype has more than one count but fewer than ten. The V call is TRBV30, the J call TRBJ1-1, with D possibly matching TRBD1 (6 bases). The CDR3 runs 12 residues. The V and J ends lost 5 bases and 5 bases respectively, with 12 bases between them. The V gene's germline CDR1 is GTSNPN and CDR2 SVGIG (reference sequence). The CDR3 loop is CAWSSGQTEAFF. CDR3 coding DNA: TGTGCCTGGTCATCAGGACAGACTGAAGCTTTCTTT.

This clonotype turned up a few times. CDR3: CASSPYGLAGGNEQFF. CDR3 DNA: TGTGCCAGCAGTCCGTACGGACTAGCGGGGGGAAATGAGCAGTTCTTC. This chain links TRBV7-9 with TRBJ2-1; 14 positions match TRBD2. This CDR3 has 16 amino acids. After removal of 6 bases from V and 7 bases from J, the junction contained 8 bases not matched to a gene. Germline values: CDR1 SEHNR, CDR2 FQNEAQ (reference sequence).

The chain is built from TRBV7-9 and TRBJ1-3; D unresolved. This CDR3 is 16 amino acids long. Germline assignment: CDR1 SEHNR and CDR2 FQNEAQ (reference sequence). V was pared by 5 bases and J by 2 bases, with 16 bases between. The CDR3 coding sequence is TGTGCCAGCAGCCCGGTCGTGTGGTCCGCTGGAAACACCATATATTTT. This gives the protein CASSPVVWSAGNTIYF.

This clonotype was picked up one time. The chain couples TRBV9 to TRBJ2-7; 8 bases map to TRBD1. Losses at the gene ends were 4 bases for V and 5 bases for J; bases not matched to a gene: 8. Germline V gene data show CDR1 as SGDLS and CDR2 as YYNGEE. The CDR3 runs 14 residues. The CDR3 spells CASSTGQGPNEQYF. The DNA for the CDR3 is TGTGCCAGCAGCACTGGACAGGGACCAAACGAGCAGTACTTC.

The chain couples TRBV2 to TRBJ2-7; D may be TRBD1 (6 bases). V gave up 2 bases and J gave up 7 bases, with 12 bases separating them. Germline CDR1 is SNHLY and CDR2 is FYNNEI. The CDR3 contains 13 residues. The CDR3 sequence is CASSEPPRGEQYF. CDR3 nucleotides: TGTGCCAGCAGTGAACCACCTAGGGGGGAGCAGTACTTC. Looking up the rest from reference TRBV2 and TRBJ2-7 gives the full variable domain: EPEVTQTPSHQVTQMGQEVILRCVPISNHLYFYWYRQILGQKVEFLVSFYNNEISEKSEIFDDQFSVERPDGSNFTLKIRSTKLEDSAMYFCASSEPPRGEQYFGPGTRLTVT.

With regard to this clonotype: A much bigger clone sits one base away, suggesting this may be a read error. The chain recombines TRBV4-1 with TRBJ1-1, with D possibly being TRBD1 (6 bases). The germline V gene encodes CDR1 MGHRA and CDR2 YSYEKL. CDR3 length: 16 residues. Trimming left V 4 bases short and J 1 base short, with 16 bases between. CDR3 sequence (DNA): TGCGCCAGCAGCCCTAACGTTGGGGGCGGGAACACTGAAGCTTTCTTT. Translated, it gives CASSPNVGGGNTEAFF.

About this clonotype: Just one base apart from a much larger clone, this may be a read error. This chain links TRBV2 with TRBJ2-3; 10 nucleotides agree with TRBD2. The CDR3 is 14 amino acids. The V and J ends lost 1 base and 5 bases, in that order; junction bases with no gene match: 0. From germline, CDR1 is SNHLY and CDR2 FYNNEI. The CDR3 coding sequence is TGTGCCAGCAGTGAAGTAGCGGGAGGAGATACGCAGTATTTT. This codes for CASSEVAGGDTQYF.

The sample holds many counts of this clonotype. The chain recombines TRBV6-5 with TRBJ2-2; D perhaps matches TRBD2 (5 bases). Germline lookup yields CDR1 MNHEY and CDR2 SVGAGI. V was trimmed by 2 bases and J by 5 bases, leaving 6 bases between them. The CDR3 has 13 amino acids. The CDR3 DNA reads TGTGCCAGCAGTTACGGGGAGACCGGGGAGCTGTTTTTT. Translated, it gives CASSYGETGELFF.

Many counts were recorded for this clonotype. The junction and the germline gene differ at one end; a read error may be behind it. The rearrangement joins TRBV29-1 to TRBJ2-7; D call uncertain. Germline V gene lookup returns CDR1 SQVTM and CDR2 ANQGSEA. This CDR3 spans 12 amino acids. The CDR3 sequence: CSVEGGRYGQYF. The CDR3 DNA reads as TGCAGCGTTGAAGGCGGAAGGTACGGGCAGTACTTC.

The chain carries TRBV7-2 and TRBJ2-1; maybe TRBD1 (6 bases). Trimming stripped 5 bases from V and 2 bases from J, with 10 bases between. The CDR3 is 14 residues long. CDR1 SGHTA and CDR2 FQGNSA come from the germline V gene. Here the CDR3 reads CASSPQGAYNEQFF. CDR3 nucleotide sequence: TGTGCCAGCAGCCCACAGGGAGCCTACAATGAGCAGTTCTTC.

This chain joins TRBV19 and TRBJ2-3; TRBD2 matches 12 bases. This CDR3 spans 18 amino acids. The germline gives CDR1 LNHDA, CDR2 SQIVND (reference sequence). V shed 8 bases, J shed 2 bases, and the junction held 14 bases outside the gene matches. The CDR3 DNA reads as TGTGCCAGTGCCAAGGGCACAGGACTAGCGGGGACCACAGATACGCAGTATTTT. Translated: CASAKGTGLAGTTDTQYF.

This chain connects TRBV3-1 to TRBJ2-2, with TRBD2 matching 7 bases. V lost 1 base and J lost 4; bases outside the gene matches: 9. The CDR3 extends over 17 amino acids. Germline assignment: CDR1 LGHDT and CDR2 YNNKEL (reference sequence). The CDR3 reads CASSQASLAAVTGELFF. The DNA of the CDR3 is TGTGCCAGCAGCCAAGCGTCTCTAGCGGCTGTCACCGGGGAGCTGTTTTTT.

This clonotype was recorded at least ten times. The rearrangement joins TRBV7-9 to TRBJ2-3; a weak D match, TRBD2 (5 bases). This CDR3 spans 17 amino acids. The germline V gene encodes CDR1 SEHNR and CDR2 FQNEAQ (reference sequence). Trimming took 5 bases from V and 2 from J, leaving 20 bases between them. The CDR3 DNA reads TGTGCCAGCAGCAATCCCCTAGCACTAATTAACACAGATACGCAGTATTTT. This sequence encodes CASSNPLALINTDTQYF.

In DNA, the CDR3 is TGTGCCAGCAGCCAAGACCAGCAAAGCACAGATACGCAGTATTTT. Protein: CASSQDQQSTDTQYF. V usage is TRBV14 and J usage is TRBJ2-3; no clear D gene. Trimming left V 0 bases short and J 0 bases short, with 7 bases between. Germline lookup yields CDR1 SGHDN and CDR2 FVKESK. The CDR3 is 15 residues long.

This clonotype has a count of ten or more. The gene calls are TRBV12-3 or TRBV12-4 and TRBJ1-5; 7 bases line up with TRBD1. The CDR3 length is 16 residues. V dropped 1 base and J dropped 2; count of bases not matched to a gene: 5. The CDR3 DNA follows: TGTGCCAGCAGTTTAGAAAGGGGGCGAGGCAATCAGCCCCAGCATTTT. Protein product: CASSLERGRGNQPQHF.

This clonotype was counted only a few times. J is TRBJ2-2 and V is TRBV20-1; TRBD1 aligns across 8 bases. Trimming removed 0 bases from V and 1 base from J; junction bases left unmatched: 4. This CDR3 has 16 residues. Germline CDR1 is DFQATT and CDR2 is SNEGSKA (reference sequence). The CDR3 here is CSARDWGQVNTGELFF. The CDR3, as DNA: TGCAGTGCTAGAGATTGGGGACAGGTGAACACCGGGGAGCTGTTTTTT.

This clonotype was picked up many times. This rearrangement joins TRBV4-3 to TRBJ2-3, with 10 positions matching TRBD2. The CDR3 loop spans 17 amino acids. V lost 4 bases and J lost 7; bases outside the gene matches: 14. Germline lookup yields CDR1 LGHNA and CDR2 YSLEER. The CDR3 DNA follows: TGCGCCAGCAGCCCTACCCTTAGCGGGAGGCCCCCACATACGCAGTATTTT. Protein product: CASSPTLSGRPPHTQYF.

For this clonotype: A much larger clone lies one base from this, so it may be a read error. The V gene is TRBV4-2, the J gene TRBJ2-7; 10 bases match TRBD1. Germline trimming cut 1 base from V and 2 bases from J; bases unmatched to any gene: 5. Germline V gene sequence: CDR1 LGHNA, CDR2 YNFKEQ. CDR3 size: 16 residues. The CDR3: CASSQGFGTGAYEQYF. The CDR3 DNA reads as TGTGCCAGCAGCCAAGGTTTCGGGACAGGGGCCTACGAGCAGTACTTC.

J is TRBJ1-6 and V is TRBV20-1; 7 bases align to TRBD1. The CDR3 totals 18 residues. In germline, CDR1 is DFQATT, CDR2 SNEGSKA (reference sequence). V lost 2 bases and J lost 0; bases outside the gene matches: 10. This CDR3 reads CSARRVGTVSSYNSPLHF. The CDR3 region has the DNA TGCAGTGCTAGAAGGGTTGGGACAGTTAGCTCCTATAATTCACCCCTCCACTTT.

The chain has TRBV12-3 or TRBV12-4 and TRBJ1-6; possible D gene TRBD1, 6 bases. The CDR3 consists of 15 residues. V was cut by 5 bases and J by 7 bases, with 15 bases left in between. In nucleotides, the CDR3 is TGTGCCAGCAGTGTAACCGGGACATCGAATTCACCCCTCCACTTT. Protein: CASSVTGTSNSPLHF.

In the case of this clonotype: One base away lies a much larger clone, so this may be a sequencing read error. The chain carries TRBV4-1 and TRBJ2-7; TRBD1 matches 7 bases. The CDR3 length is 14 residues. Germline V gene lookup returns CDR1 MGHRA and CDR2 YSYEKL. CDR3 region: CASSPKGAGYEQNF. In DNA, the CDR3 is TGCGCCAGCAGCCCAAAGGGGGCAGGGTACGAGCAGAACTTC.

This clonotype has at least ten counts. V and J are TRBV5-6 and TRBJ1-6; TRBD1 is a possible D gene (5 bases). V lost 0 bases to trimming and J lost 7 bases, with 11 bases between them. Germline V gene sequence: CDR1 SGHDT, CDR2 YYEEEE. This CDR3 has 15 residues. The CDR3 loop is CASSLVRAPNSPLHF. As DNA, the CDR3 is TGTGCCAGCAGCTTGGTCAGGGCTCCGAATTCACCCCTCCACTTT.

A word on this clonotype: A much larger clone is a single base away; this may be a read error. The chain combines TRBV5-1 with TRBJ1-1, with no clear D. Germline CDR1 SGHRS, CDR2 YFSETQ. This CDR3 comprises 14 residues. The CDR3 region has the DNA TGCGCCAGCGGCTTGTACAGTACGAACACTGAAGCTTTCTTT. The encoded protein is CASGLYSTNTEAFF.